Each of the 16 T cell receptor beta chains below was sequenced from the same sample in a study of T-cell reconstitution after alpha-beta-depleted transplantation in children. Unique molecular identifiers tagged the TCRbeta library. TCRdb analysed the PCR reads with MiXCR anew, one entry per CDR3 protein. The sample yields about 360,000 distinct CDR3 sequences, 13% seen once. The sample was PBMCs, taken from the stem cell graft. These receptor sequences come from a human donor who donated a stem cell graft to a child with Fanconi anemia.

CDR3 nucleotides: TGTGCCAGCAGCTTAAAGGGGCTGTCCTCCTACGAGCAGTACTTC. Protein sequence: CASSLKGLSSYEQYF. V is TRBV7-2 and J is TRBJ2-7, with D possibly matching TRBD1 (5 bases). CDR1 and CDR2 (germline): SGHTA, FQGNSA. The CDR3 is made up of 15 amino acids. Trimming cost V 2 bases and J 0 bases, with 11 bases left between them.

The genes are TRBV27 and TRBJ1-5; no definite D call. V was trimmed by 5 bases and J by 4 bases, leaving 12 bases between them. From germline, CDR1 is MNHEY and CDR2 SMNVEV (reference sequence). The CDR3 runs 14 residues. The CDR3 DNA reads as TGTGCCAGCAGTCCGTTGGACCAAAATCAGCCCCAGCATTTT. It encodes CASSPLDQNQPQHF.

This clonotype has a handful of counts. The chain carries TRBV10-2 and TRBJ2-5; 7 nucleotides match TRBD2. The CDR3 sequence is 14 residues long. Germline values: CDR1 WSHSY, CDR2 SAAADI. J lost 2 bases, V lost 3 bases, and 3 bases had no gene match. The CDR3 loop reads CASSEAGTQETQYF. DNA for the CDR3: TGCGCCAGCAGTGAAGCGGGGACTCAAGAGACCCAGTACTTC.

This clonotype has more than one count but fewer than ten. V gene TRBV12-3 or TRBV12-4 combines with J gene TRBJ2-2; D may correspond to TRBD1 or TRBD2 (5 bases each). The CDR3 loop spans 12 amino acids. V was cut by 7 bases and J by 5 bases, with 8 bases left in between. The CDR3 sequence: CASTGSTGELFF. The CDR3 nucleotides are TGTGCCAGCACAGGGAGTACCGGGGAGCTGTTTTTT.

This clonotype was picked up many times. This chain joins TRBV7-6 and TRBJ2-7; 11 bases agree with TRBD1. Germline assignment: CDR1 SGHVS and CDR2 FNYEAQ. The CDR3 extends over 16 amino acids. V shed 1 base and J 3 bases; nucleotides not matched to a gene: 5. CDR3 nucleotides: TGTGCCAGCAGCTTAGGTTCCGGGACAGGGGGCTACGAGCAGTACTTC. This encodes CASSLGSGTGGYEQYF.

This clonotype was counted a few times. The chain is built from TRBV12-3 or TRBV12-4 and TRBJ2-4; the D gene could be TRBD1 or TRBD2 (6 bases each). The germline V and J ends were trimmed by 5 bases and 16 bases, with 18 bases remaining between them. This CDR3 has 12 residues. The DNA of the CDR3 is TGTGCCAGCAGTCGGTTGAGGGGGACTCTATACTTC. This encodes CASSRLRGTLYF.

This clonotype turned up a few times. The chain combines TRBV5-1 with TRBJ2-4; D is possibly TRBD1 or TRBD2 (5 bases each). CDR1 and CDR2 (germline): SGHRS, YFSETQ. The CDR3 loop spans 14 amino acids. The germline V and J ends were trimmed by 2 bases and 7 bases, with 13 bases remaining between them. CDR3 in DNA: TGCGCCAGCAGCTTAGGGACGGTGAATAACATTCAGTACTTC. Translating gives CASSLGTVNNIQYF.

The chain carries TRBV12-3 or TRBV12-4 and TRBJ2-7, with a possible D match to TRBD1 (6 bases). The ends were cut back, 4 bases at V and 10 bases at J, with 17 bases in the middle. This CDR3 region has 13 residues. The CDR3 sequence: CASSSQTGSFQYV. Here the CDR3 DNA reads TGTGCCAGCAGTTCCCAGACAGGTAGTTTTCAGTACGTC.

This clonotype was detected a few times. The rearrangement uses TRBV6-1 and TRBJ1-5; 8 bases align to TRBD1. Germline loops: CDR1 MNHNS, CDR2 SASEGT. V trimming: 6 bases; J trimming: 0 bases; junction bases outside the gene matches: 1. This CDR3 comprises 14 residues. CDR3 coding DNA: TGTGCCAGCAGGGACAGGGCTAGCAATCAGCCCCAGCATTTT. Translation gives CASRDRASNQPQHF.

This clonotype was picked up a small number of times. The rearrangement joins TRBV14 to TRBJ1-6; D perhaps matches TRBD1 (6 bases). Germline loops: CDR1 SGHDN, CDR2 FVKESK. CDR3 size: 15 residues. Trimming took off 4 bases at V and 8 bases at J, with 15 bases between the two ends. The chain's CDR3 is CASSLTDSLHSPLHF. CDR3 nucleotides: TGTGCCAGCAGCCTCACGGACAGCCTACATTCACCCCTCCACTTT.

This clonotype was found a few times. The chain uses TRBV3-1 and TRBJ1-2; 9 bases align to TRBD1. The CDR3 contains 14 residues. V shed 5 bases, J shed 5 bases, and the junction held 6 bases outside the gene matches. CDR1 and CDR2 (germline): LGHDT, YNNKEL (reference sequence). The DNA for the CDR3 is TGTGCCAGCAGCTACCGGGACAGGGATTATGGCTACACCTTC. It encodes CASSYRDRDYGYTF.

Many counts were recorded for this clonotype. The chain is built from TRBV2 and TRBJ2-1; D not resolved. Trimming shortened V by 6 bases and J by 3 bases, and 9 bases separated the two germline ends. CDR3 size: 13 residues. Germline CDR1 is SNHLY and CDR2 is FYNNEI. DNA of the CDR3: TGTGCCAGCAGCGTCTACCTCTACAATGAGCAGTTCTTC. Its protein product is CASSVYLYNEQFF. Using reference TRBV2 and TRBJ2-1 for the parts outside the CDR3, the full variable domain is EPEVTQTPSHQVTQMGQEVILRCVPISNHLYFYWYRQILGQKVEFLVSFYNNEISEKSEIFDDQFSVERPDGSNFTLKIRSTKLEDSAMYFCASSVYLYNEQFFGPGTRLTVL.

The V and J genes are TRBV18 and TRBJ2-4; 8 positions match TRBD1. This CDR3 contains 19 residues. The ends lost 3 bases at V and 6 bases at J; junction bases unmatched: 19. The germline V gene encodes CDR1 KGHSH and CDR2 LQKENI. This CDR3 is CASSPGQGGYTGRGNIQYF. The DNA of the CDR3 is TGTGCCAGCTCACCCGGACAGGGCGGGTACACTGGCCGGGGAAACATTCAGTACTTC. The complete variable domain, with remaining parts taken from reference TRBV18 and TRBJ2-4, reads NAGVMQNPRHLVRRRGQEARLRCSPMKGHSHVYWYRQLPEEGLKFMVYLQKENIIDESGMPKERFSAEFPKEGPSILRIQQVVRGDSAAYFCASSPGQGGYTGRGNIQYFGAGTRLSVL.

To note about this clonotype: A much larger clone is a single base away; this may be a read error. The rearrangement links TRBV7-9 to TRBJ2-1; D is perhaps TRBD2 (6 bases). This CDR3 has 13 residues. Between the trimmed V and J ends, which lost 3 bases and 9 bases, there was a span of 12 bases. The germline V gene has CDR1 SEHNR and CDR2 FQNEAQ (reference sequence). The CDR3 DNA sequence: TGTGCCAGCAGCTTTGGGGGGTCGGGTGAGCAGTTCTTC. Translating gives CASSFGGSGEQFF.

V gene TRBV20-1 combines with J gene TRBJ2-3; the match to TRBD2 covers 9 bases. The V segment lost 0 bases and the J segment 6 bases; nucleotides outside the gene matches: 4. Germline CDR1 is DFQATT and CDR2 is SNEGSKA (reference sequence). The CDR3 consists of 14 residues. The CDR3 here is CSAREGLAGDTQYF. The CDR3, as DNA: TGCAGTGCTAGAGAGGGACTAGCAGGCGATACGCAGTATTTT.

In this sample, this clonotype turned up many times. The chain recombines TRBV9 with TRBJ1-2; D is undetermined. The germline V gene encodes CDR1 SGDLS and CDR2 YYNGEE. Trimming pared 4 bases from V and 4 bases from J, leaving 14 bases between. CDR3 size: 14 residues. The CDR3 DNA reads TGTGCCAGCAGCCTTGGGTCGGCCAGCTATGGCTACACCTTC. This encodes CASSLGSASYGYTF.